Listed below are T cell receptor beta chains from one sample, sequenced in a study of blood T cell repertoires in COVID-19. Assay: immunoSEQ multiplex PCR; the TCRdb copy retains only in-frame clones and omits some. The sample lists about 160,000 clones, roughly 85% occurring once. Material: peripheral blood. The receptors derive from a human donor with acute or convalescent COVID-19. The donor label of this sample is uncertain. Each CDR3 is given with its conserved first and last residue. Fields, in order: clone size, D gene, V gene, J gene, CDR3 protein, CDR3 DNA. D genes are given only for firm matches. For some rows the clone size is stated as once, few or many, or as a class when expanded; others skip it.

clone size: -; D gene: -; V gene: TRBV12-3/TRBV12-4; J gene: TRBJ2-1; CDR3 protein: CASIPWSYNEQFF; CDR3 DNA: TGTGCCAGCATCCCGTGGAGTTACAATGAGCAGTTCTTC
clone size: -; D gene: -; V gene: TRBV29-1; J gene: TRBJ2-3; CDR3 protein: CSVEDPAEIRTDTQYF; CDR3 DNA: TGCAGCGTTGAAGATCCCGCGGAGATTCGGACAGATACGCAGTATTTT
clone size: -; D gene: TRBD1; V gene: TRBV7-8; J gene: TRBJ2-1; CDR3 protein: CASSAFTGDSYNEQFF; CDR3 DNA: TGTGCCAGCAGCGCCTTTACAGGGGACTCCTACAATGAGCAGTTCTTC
clone size: -; D gene: -; V gene: TRBV3-1/TRBV3-2; J gene: TRBJ1-4; CDR3 protein: CASSPNGSREKLFF; CDR3 DNA: TGTGCCAGCAGCCCTAACGGGAGCAGAGAAAAACTGTTTTTT
clone size: -; D gene: -; V gene: TRBV5-6; J gene: TRBJ2-6; CDR3 protein: CASSLTGSGANVLTF; CDR3 DNA: TGTGCCAGCAGCCTAACAGGGTCCGGGGCCAACGTCCTGACTTTC
clone size: -; D gene: -; V gene: TRBV19; J gene: TRBJ1-1; CDR3 protein: CASLLGPTEAFF; CDR3 DNA: TGTGCCAGTTTATTGGGCCCCACTGAAGCTTTCTTT
clone size: -; D gene: TRBD1; V gene: TRBV12-3/TRBV12-4; J gene: TRBJ1-2; CDR3 protein: CASSGQGSYTF; CDR3 DNA: TGTGCCAGCAGTGGACAGGGAAGCTACACCTTC
clone size: -; D gene: -; V gene: TRBV7-2; J gene: TRBJ2-1; CDR3 protein: CASSLDVSTPVNEQFF; CDR3 DNA: TGTGCCAGCAGCTTAGATGTCTCCACGCCGGTAAATGAGCAGTTCTTC
clone size: -; D gene: -; V gene: TRBV5-4; J gene: TRBJ1-2; CDR3 protein: CASSLVGIGNGYTF; CDR3 DNA: TGTGCCAGCAGCTTGGTCGGGATAGGGAATGGCTACACCTTC
clone size: -; D gene: -; V gene: TRBV6-2/TRBV6-3; J gene: TRBJ1-2; CDR3 protein: CASSYSPTLLSGYTF; CDR3 DNA: TGTGCCAGCAGTTACTCTCCGACTCTCCTGAGTGGCTACACCTTC
clone size: -; D gene: -; V gene: TRBV27; J gene: TRBJ1-5; CDR3 protein: CASSLWASSNQPQHF; CDR3 DNA: TGTGCCAGCAGTTTATGGGCGAGTAGCAATCAGCCCCAGCATTTT
clone size: -; D gene: TRBD1; V gene: TRBV24-1; J gene: TRBJ2-7; CDR3 protein: CATSDPRDRTYEQYF; CDR3 DNA: TGTGCCACCAGTGACCCCCGGGACAGGACCTACGAGCAGTACTTC
clone size: few; D gene: -; V gene: TRBV29-1; J gene: TRBJ1-2; CDR3 protein: CSVEDTHYYGYTF; CDR3 DNA: TGCAGCGTTGAAGACACACATTACTATGGCTACACCTTC
clone size: -; D gene: -; V gene: TRBV7-3; J gene: TRBJ1-1; CDR3 protein: CASSRTGGNSNTEAFF; CDR3 DNA: TGTGCCAGCAGCCGGACGGGGGGGAACTCGAACACTGAAGCTTTCTTT
clone size: few; D gene: TRBD1; V gene: TRBV10-3; J gene: TRBJ2-7; CDR3 protein: CAISERGRSYEQYF; CDR3 DNA: TGTGCCATCAGTGAGAGGGGGCGGTCATACGAGCAGTACTTC
clone size: -; D gene: TRBD2; V gene: TRBV11-3; J gene: TRBJ2-7; CDR3 protein: CASRTSGDYEQYF; CDR3 DNA: TGTGCCAGCAGGACTAGCGGTGATTACGAGCAGTACTTC
clone size: -; D gene: TRBD1; V gene: TRBV11-3; J gene: TRBJ2-1; CDR3 protein: CASSPRTGAYNEQFF; CDR3 DNA: TGTGCCAGCAGCCCAAGGACAGGGGCCTACAATGAGCAGTTCTTC
clone size: once; D gene: TRBD1; V gene: TRBV18; J gene: TRBJ1-3; CDR3 protein: CASSPSGQEILVPGNTIYF; CDR3 DNA: TGTGCCAGCTCACCATCAGGACAGGAGATATTGGTCCCTGGAAACACCATATATTTT
clone size: -; D gene: TRBD1; V gene: TRBV2; J gene: TRBJ1-6; CDR3 protein: CASSLLDRHNSPLHF; CDR3 DNA: TGTGCCAGCAGTCTACTGGACAGGCATAATTCACCCCTCCACTTT
clone size: -; D gene: TRBD2; V gene: TRBV5-1; J gene: TRBJ2-5; CDR3 protein: CASSLRTSGGAGVGETQYF; CDR3 DNA: TGCGCCAGCAGCTTGCGGACTAGCGGGGGGGCGGGAGTCGGAGAGACCCAGTACTTC
clone size: few; D gene: -; V gene: TRBV30; J gene: TRBJ1-3; CDR3 protein: CAWRETGVRGNTIYF; CDR3 DNA: TGTGCCTGGAGGGAGACGGGAGTAAGGGGAAACACCATATATTTT
clone size: -; D gene: TRBD1; V gene: TRBV27; J gene: TRBJ1-5; CDR3 protein: CASSSLQGNNQPQHF; CDR3 DNA: TGTGCCAGCAGCTCCTTACAGGGGAACAATCAGCCCCAGCATTTT
clone size: -; D gene: -; V gene: TRBV27; J gene: TRBJ2-6; CDR3 protein: CASSPTRSLANVLTF; CDR3 DNA: TGTGCCAGCAGTCCTACGAGGAGCCTGGCCAACGTCCTGACTTTC
clone size: -; D gene: -; V gene: TRBV7-6; J gene: TRBJ2-3; CDR3 protein: CASSLRRGSDTQYF; CDR3 DNA: TGTGCCAGCAGCTTACGGCGGGGAAGCGATACGCAGTATTTT
clone size: -; D gene: TRBD1; V gene: TRBV6-5; J gene: TRBJ1-1; CDR3 protein: CASSYTGQGAEAFF; CDR3 DNA: TGTGCCAGCAGTTATACCGGACAGGGAGCCGAAGCTTTCTTT
clone size: -; D gene: TRBD1; V gene: TRBV5-6; J gene: TRBJ1-6; CDR3 protein: CASSLDRGTYNSPLHF; CDR3 DNA: TGTGCCAGCAGCTTGGACAGGGGCACCTATAATTCACCCCTCCACTTT
clone size: -; D gene: -; V gene: TRBV6-2/TRBV6-3; J gene: TRBJ2-5; CDR3 protein: CASSYSTRFWETQYF; CDR3 DNA: TGTGCCAGCAGTTACTCGACTCGGTTTTGGGAGACCCAGTACTTC
clone size: -; D gene: TRBD1; V gene: TRBV5-4; J gene: TRBJ2-7; CDR3 protein: CASSPSRTGANEQYF; CDR3 DNA: TGTGCCAGCAGCCCCTCCCGGACAGGGGCGAATGAGCAGTACTTC
clone size: -; D gene: TRBD1; V gene: TRBV5-1; J gene: TRBJ1-5; CDR3 protein: CASSLEGQGRQPQHF; CDR3 DNA: TGCGCCAGCAGCTTGGAGGGACAGGGGAGGCAGCCCCAGCATTTT